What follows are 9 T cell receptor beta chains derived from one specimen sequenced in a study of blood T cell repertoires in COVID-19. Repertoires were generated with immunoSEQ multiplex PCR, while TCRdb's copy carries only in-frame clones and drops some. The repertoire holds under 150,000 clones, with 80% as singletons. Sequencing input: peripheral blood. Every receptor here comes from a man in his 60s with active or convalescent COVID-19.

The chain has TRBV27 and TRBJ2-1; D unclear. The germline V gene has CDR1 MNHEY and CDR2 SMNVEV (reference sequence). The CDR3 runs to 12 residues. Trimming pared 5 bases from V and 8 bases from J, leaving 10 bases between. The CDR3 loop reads CASSALSDEQFF. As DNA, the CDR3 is TGTGCCAGCAGTGCCCTAAGTGATGAGCAGTTCTTC.

The chain's CDR3 is CASSSYTGRETQYF. CDR3 bases: TGTGCCAGCAGCTCTTATACAGGGCGAGAGACCCAGTACTTC. The rearrangement links TRBV5-8 to TRBJ2-5; possible D gene TRBD1, 6 bases. Trimming cost V 3 bases and J 4 bases, with 13 bases left between them. The germline gives CDR1 SGHTS, CDR2 YDEGEE. CDR3 length equals 14 residues.

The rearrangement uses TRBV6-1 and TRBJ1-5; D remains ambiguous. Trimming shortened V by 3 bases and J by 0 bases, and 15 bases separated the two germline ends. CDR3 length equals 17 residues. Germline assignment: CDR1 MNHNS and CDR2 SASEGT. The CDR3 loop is CASSDTTGLYSNQPQHF. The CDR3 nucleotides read TGTGCCAGCAGTGATACGACTGGACTGTATAGCAATCAGCCCCAGCATTTT.

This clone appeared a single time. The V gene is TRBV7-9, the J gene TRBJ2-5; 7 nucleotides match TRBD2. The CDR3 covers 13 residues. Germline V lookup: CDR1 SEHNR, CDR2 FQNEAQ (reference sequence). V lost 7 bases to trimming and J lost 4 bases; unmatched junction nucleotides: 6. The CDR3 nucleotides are TGTGCCAGCATGGGCCCGGGAGGAGAGACCCAGTACTTC. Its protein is CASMGPGGETQYF.

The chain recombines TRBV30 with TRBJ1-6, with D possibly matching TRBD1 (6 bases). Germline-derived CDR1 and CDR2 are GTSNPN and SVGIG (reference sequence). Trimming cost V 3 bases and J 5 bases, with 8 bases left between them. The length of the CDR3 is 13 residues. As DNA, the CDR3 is TGTGCCTGGAGGGGACAAAATAATTCACCCCTCCACTTT. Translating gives CAWRGQNNSPLHF. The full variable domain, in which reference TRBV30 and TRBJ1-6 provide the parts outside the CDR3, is SQTIHQWPATLVQPVGSPLSLECTVEGTSNPNLYWYRQAAGRGLQLLFYSVGIGQISSEVPQNLSASRPQDRQFILSSKKLLLSDSGFYLCAWRGQNNSPLHFGNGTRLTVT.

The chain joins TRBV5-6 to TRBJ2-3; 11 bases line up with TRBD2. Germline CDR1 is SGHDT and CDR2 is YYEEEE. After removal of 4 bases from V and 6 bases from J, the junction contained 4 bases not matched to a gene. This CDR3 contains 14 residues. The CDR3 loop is CASSPGLAADTQYF. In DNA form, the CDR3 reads TGTGCCAGCAGCCCGGGACTAGCGGCCGATACGCAGTATTTT.

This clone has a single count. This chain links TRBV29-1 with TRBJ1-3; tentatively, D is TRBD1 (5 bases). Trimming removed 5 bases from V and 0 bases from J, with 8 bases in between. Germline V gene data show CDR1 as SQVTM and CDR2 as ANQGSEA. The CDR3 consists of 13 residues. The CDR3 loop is CSVTTVSGNTIYF. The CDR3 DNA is TGCAGCGTTACGACAGTCTCTGGAAACACCATATATTTT.

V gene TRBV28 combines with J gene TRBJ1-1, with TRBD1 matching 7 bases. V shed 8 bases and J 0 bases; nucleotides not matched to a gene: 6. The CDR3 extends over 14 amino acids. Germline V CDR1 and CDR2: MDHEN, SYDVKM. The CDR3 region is CASQPTGLNTEAFF. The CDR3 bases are TGTGCCAGCCAACCGACAGGGTTGAACACTGAAGCTTTCTTT.

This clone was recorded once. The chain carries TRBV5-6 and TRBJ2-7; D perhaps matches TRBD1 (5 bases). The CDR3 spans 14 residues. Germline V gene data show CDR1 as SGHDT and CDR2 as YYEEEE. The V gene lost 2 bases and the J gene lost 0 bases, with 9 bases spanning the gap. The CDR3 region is CASSFPDSSYEQYF. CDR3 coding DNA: TGTGCCAGCAGCTTCCCAGACAGCTCCTACGAGCAGTACTTC. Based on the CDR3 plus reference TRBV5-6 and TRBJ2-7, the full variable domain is DAGVTQSPTHLIKTRGQQVTLRCSPKSGHDTVSWYQQALGQGPQFIFQYYEEEERQRGNFPDRFSGHQFPNYSSELNVNALLLGDSALYLCASSFPDSSYEQYFGPGTRLTVT.